The T cell receptor beta chain under discussion was sequenced for a study of blood T cell repertoires in COVID-19. The protocol was immunoSEQ multiplex PCR, while the TCRdb copy is restricted to in-frame clones and leaves out a portion. The data show 290,000 or so clones, with roughly 87% seen just once and roughly 2.3% held by the top ten. This CDR3 is built from 14 residues. V lost 2 bases to trimming and J lost 5 bases, with 12 bases between them. Germline V lookup: CDR1 LNHDA, CDR2 SQIVND (reference sequence). Sequencing used peripheral blood. The clonotype comes from a man aged 18-30 years with active or convalescent COVID-19. The chain couples TRBV19 to TRBJ1-1; D gene ambiguous. The chain's CDR3 is CASSIYGGGTEAFF. For the CDR3, the DNA is TGTGCCAGTAGTATATACGGCGGAGGGACTGAAGCTTTCTTT.